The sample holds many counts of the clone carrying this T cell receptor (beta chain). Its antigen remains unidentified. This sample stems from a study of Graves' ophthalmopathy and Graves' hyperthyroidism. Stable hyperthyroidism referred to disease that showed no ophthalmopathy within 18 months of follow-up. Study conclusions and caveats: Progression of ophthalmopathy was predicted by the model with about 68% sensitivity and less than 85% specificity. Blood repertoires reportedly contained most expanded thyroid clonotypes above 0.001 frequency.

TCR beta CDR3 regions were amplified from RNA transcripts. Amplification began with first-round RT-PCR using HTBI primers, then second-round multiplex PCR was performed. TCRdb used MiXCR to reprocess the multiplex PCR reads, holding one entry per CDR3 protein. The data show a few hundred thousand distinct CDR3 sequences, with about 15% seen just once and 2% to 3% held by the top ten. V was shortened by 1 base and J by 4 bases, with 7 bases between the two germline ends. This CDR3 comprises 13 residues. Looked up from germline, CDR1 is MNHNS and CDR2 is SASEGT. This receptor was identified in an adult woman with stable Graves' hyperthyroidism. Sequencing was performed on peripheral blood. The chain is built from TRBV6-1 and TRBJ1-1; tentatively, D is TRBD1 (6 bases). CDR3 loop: CASSEEGGTEAFF. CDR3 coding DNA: TGTGCCAGCAGTGAAGAGGGGGGCACTGAAGCTTTCTTT.